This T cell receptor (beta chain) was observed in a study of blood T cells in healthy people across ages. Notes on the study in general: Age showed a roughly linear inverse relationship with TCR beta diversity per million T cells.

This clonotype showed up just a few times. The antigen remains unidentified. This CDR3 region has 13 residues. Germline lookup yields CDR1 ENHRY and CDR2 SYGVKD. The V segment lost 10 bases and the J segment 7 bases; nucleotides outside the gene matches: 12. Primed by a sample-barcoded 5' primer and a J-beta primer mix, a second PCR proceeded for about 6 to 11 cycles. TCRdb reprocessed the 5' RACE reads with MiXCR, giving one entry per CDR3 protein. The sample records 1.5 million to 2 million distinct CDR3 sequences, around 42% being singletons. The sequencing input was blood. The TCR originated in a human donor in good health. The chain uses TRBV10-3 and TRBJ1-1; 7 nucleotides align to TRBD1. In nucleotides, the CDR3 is TGTGCCAGAGCAGAGGCCCGGGACAGTGAAGCTTTCTTT. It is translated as CARAEARDSEAFF.